This T cell receptor beta chain emerged from a study of cytomegalovirus exposure and HLA in healthy donors (TCRdb year 2017). In the study overall: An earlier analysis of several hundred of the donors reported 250 to 350 Gb of sequence data and roughly 100 million unique TCR beta sequences from about 179 million T cells. Across about 380 genotyped donors of the cohort, an average of about 240,000 unique TCR beta nucleotide sequences per donor were sequenced, and roughly 17% of those sequences were non-productive. Genome-wide SNP genotypes for about 60% of the roughly 670 donors were used in a later genetic analysis, which treated that subset as a discovery cohort. The study combined high-throughput TCR immunosequencing, statistical association of individual TCRs with disease status, and machine learning to predict cytomegalovirus infection status. All discovery cohort repertoires had been generated using a single sequencing platform. In a later analysis, previously published TCR beta repertoires from several hundred donors were re-analyzed and high-resolution HLA genotyping was added so that TCR occurrence patterns could be studied. Rather than using new phenotypic data, the later analysis identified candidate immune exposures from TCR beta sequences and from how often those sequences occurred across donors. Of the 350 to 450 genotyped donors, around 81% fell in the genetic ancestry cluster associated with self-reported Caucasian donors. The study was designed to test whether signatures of past pathogen exposure could be identified by cataloging public T cell receptors. An earlier analysis of around 580 of the donors used high-throughput TCR beta sequencing to judge whether each TCR beta V gene segment behaved as functional or pseudogenic. Typing coverage differed by locus: A, B, C, DRB1 and DQB1 were typed in roughly 629-630 donors, DQA1 in 522, DPA1 in roughly 590, and DPB1 in approximately 450. The T cell repertoires of around 730 subjects were profiled by immunosequencing and related to cytomegalovirus serostatus. Because of strong linkage in the cohort, roughly five DR-DQ haplotypes were treated as single units for association and clustering. An early release that covered about 600 HLA-typed donors contained approximately 300 gigabases of sequencing data and 65 million to 100 million unique TCR sequences. HLA typing included class I and class II loci at four-digit resolution. Donor age, sex, ethnicity and CMV serostatus were collected together with the repertoire data. Besides the first cohort of around 670 subjects, a separate validation cohort made up of 120 different subjects was used.

Regarding this clone: Its binding antigen is unknown. No base quality information exists; no much larger clone differs at one position.

The method behind the library was the immunoSEQ multiplex PCR assay. For the multiplex PCR, a mixture combining 60 forward primers for TCR Vbeta segments and 13 reverse primers for TCR Jbeta segments was used. The CDR3 region of rearranged TCR beta genes was amplified from genomic DNA by a multiplex PCR assay. The amplified TCR beta libraries were sequenced on the Illumina HiSeq System as 87-base-pair reads. The original pipeline was this. Across the 600 to 700 repertoires, a later analysis counted some 81 million unique TCR beta chains, about 10 million of which were shared by at least two donors. To remove PCR and sequencing errors, raw reads were error-corrected and collapsed into unique sequences using a nearest-neighbor algorithm that merged closely related sequences. Alignment of CDR3 sequences to IMGT reference sequences was used to assign V, D and J gene segments. Each retained sequence needed at least a six-nucleotide match to both a V gene segment and a J gene segment. Rearrangements were classified as productive when the CDR3 lacked stop codons and remained in frame with V and J, and all other rearrangements were classified as non-productive. Following IMGT convention, CDR3 was defined as the stretch from the second conserved V-encoded cysteine up to the conserved J-encoded phenylalanine. In an earlier analysis of around 640 of the donors, sequences lacking an unambiguous match to a single V gene segment were excluded. An earlier analysis of some 610 of the donors called V segments functional above 56.7% productive rearrangements and segregating when the between-donor standard deviation exceeded 5%. To diagnose cytomegalovirus status from the catalog of TCR beta chain sequences, a statistical classification framework was built. A later analysis assigned V and J genes by comparing TCR nucleotide sequences with IMGT/GENE-DB human TR gene sequences. A later analysis assigned CDR3 sequences and most-parsimonious VDJ recombination scenarios with the TCRdist pipeline. In a later analysis, every TCR beta chain was defined by the combination of its CDR3 amino acid sequence and its V-gene family, and reads without a unique V-gene family were dropped. In a later analysis, around 600 highly shared, low-generation-probability nucleotide sequences were removed to address suspected cross-contamination and a sequencing artifact. For each public chain, a later analysis derived a clonal expansion index from normalized ranks of inferred template counts within each repertoire. A later analysis computed generation probabilities with a VDJ recombination model fitted to out-of-frame rearrangements, and checked the results against IGoR. In a later analysis, TCR-TCR, TCR-HLA and TCR-CMV co-occurrence was scored with hypergeometric tests, and a repertoire-size bias correction was applied to TCR pairs. In a later analysis, false discovery rates were estimated by permuting HLA or CMV assignments 20 times. In a later analysis, co-occurring TCRs were grouped using DBSCAN, and TCRdist sequence similarity was added for clustering within HLA-allele-positive subsets. Repertoires with fewer than 30,000 or more than 120,000 public chains were left out of co-occurrence clustering, as were about five repertoires with anomalous nucleotide sharing. Held by TCRdb, this immuneACCESS table contains in-frame sequences only and omits some clones. Under half of the omission traces to an unresolved V gene where checked; the cause of the rest is unknown. For V, J and clone size, that table is used; D and trimming come from the DNA. The sample table holds about 180,000 clones, of which around three quarters were seen once. The ten largest account for 0.69% of the sample.

The paper as a whole reports these results and caveats: Strong co-occurrence of HLA alleles, especially DR and DQ, made assigning TCR associations to individual alleles difficult. Roughly uniform sequencing depth across donors was assumed in presence/absence analyses, although this assumption may not hold. While some public TCRs were present in many individuals, most TCR sequences turned up only very rarely across donors. The cohort was sequenced for TCR beta chains only, and without alpha or paired-chain data the features that could be detected were limited. An association between a missense DCLRE1C variant and V-gene and J-gene trimming of TCR beta chains was found in a later genetic analysis and replicated in an independent cohort. For the cohort, immune exposure information was limited to CMV serostatus. In a later analysis, most CMV-associated TCR beta chains were found to appear HLA-restricted, with HLA associations seemingly driven largely by CMV exposure. According to the authors, the approach could potentially be generalized to other disease states and immunological phenotypes. A few of the identified cytomegalovirus-associated TCR beta chains were confirmed in vitro to be specific for cytomegalovirus antigens. A later analysis found that TCR association rates varied across HLA loci, with DRB1 alleles showing the most associated TCRs and HLA-C alleles the fewest. Some IMGT-functional V segments, including TRBV6-2 and TRBV6-3, could not be distinguished by the 87-base-pair reads and were therefore excluded. HLA typing was unavailable for some donors at each locus, so association tests used only the typed subset. In a later analysis, HLA-associated TCR beta chains were found to be more clonally expanded and to have lower generation probabilities than equally common non-associated chains. A cluster of highly shared sequence variants was judged likely to represent a technical artifact of the sequencing pipeline. A later analysis associated 16,951 TCR beta sequences with specific HLA alleles at a false discovery rate of 0.05. Approximately 16 rarely observed V segments, including chromosome 9 orphons, were excluded from the earlier analysis of a few hundred of the donors because counts were too low. The study listed approximately 150 TCR beta chains as associated with cytomegalovirus. Cytomegalovirus status was reported to be diagnosed by the classifier with high specificity and sensitivity in both the original and validation cohorts. A further reported finding was that TCR beta sequences accurately predicted the HLA-A and HLA-B alleles for most subjects in the first cohort. In an earlier analysis of about 550 of the donors, most TCR beta V segments were observed in productive rearrangements about 90% or about 30% of the time, broadly matching IMGT annotations. According to a later analysis, parvovirus B19, influenza, CMV and Epstein-Barr virus appeared linked to several top co-occurrence clusters. Correlated functional status among segregating V segments might reflect linkage disequilibrium, but an unknown experimental factor could not be ruled out. Compared with the approximately 720-donor mean, donors in an Asian-associated ancestry cluster had fewer N-insertions in productive TCRs, according to a later genetic analysis.

In total, roughly 670 healthy bone marrow donors made up the cohort. At the time of sampling, all cohort members were nominally healthy, though unrecorded immune exposures were likely present. The donor was CMV seronegative and was included in the group of 352 seronegative cohort members. A peripheral blood sample was provided by each donor, and peripheral blood mononuclear cells were used for TCR beta sequencing. The Qiagen DNeasy Blood Extraction Kit was used to extract genomic DNA from the blood cell samples. From the germline V gene, CDR1 is SGHRS and CDR2 is YFSETQ. The CDR3 has 13 amino acids, counting the end cysteine and phenylalanine. CDR3 DNA only is kept here, 39 bases in frame from base 1. V is shortened by 5 bases, J by 0 bases, and the region joining them spans 7 bases.

Material: PBMCs. The chain is encoded by TRBV5-1 joined to TRBJ2-3; no confident D gene assignment can be made. The sequence was collected from a woman between 35 and 50 years old in good health and CMV-seronegative. The CDR3 protein: CASRSSSTDTQYF. The DNA sequence reads TGCGCCAGCAGGTCCTCGAGCACAGATACGCAGTATTTT.